The 14 T cell receptor beta chains below were found in one sample sequenced in a study of control samples from healthy donors and cancer patients. Produced via immunoSEQ multiplex PCR; TCRdb's table is partial and in-frame only. This repertoire shows 200,000 to 250,000 clones, roughly 94% found once; its top ten account for about 1.6%. Material for sequencing was blood. All receptors derive from a man over 45 in good health.

The V and J genes are TRBV6-5 and TRBJ1-1; possibly TRBD1 for D (5 bases). The germline V gene has CDR1 MNHEY and CDR2 SVGAGI. Trimming took off 6 bases at V and 0 bases at J, with 11 bases between the two ends. This CDR3 has 14 amino acids. CDR3 coding DNA: TGTGCCAGCAGGGGACGCTTGATGAACACTGAAGCTTTCTTT. Translation: CASRGRLMNTEAFF.

The gene calls are TRBV3-1 (or the pseudogene TRBV3-2) and TRBJ1-5; D is possibly TRBD1 (5 bases). Germline V gives CDR1 LGHDT, CDR2 YNNKEL (reference sequence). Trimming shortened V by 4 bases and J by 6 bases, and 13 bases separated the two germline ends. The CDR3 has 14 amino acids. This CDR3 is CASSPSQGGQPQHF. The CDR3 nucleotides read TGTGCCAGCAGCCCCAGCCAGGGAGGTCAGCCCCAGCATTTT.

This chain joins TRBV4-3 and TRBJ1-1, with D possibly being TRBD1 (6 bases). Germline assignment: CDR1 LGHNA and CDR2 YSLEER. This CDR3 is built from 15 residues. The V and J ends lost 3 bases and 5 bases respectively, with 16 bases between them. CDR3 loop: CASSQGGLWLTEAFF. Written as DNA, the CDR3 is TGCGCCAGCAGCCAGGGGGGCTTATGGCTAACTGAAGCTTTCTTT.

The chain carries TRBV27 and TRBJ1-2; the D is unclear. Trimming took off 7 bases at V and 5 bases at J, with 14 bases between the two ends. The CDR3 consists of 13 residues. Germline CDR1 reads MNHEY; CDR2 reads SMNVEV (reference sequence). CDR3 bases: TGTGCCAGCAAGGAAAGGGAATTTTATGGCTACACCTTC. It is translated as CASKEREFYGYTF.

This chain links TRBV6-5 with TRBJ1-1; the match to TRBD1 covers 10 bases. Germline CDR1 MNHEY, CDR2 SVGAGI. V lost 7 bases to trimming and J lost 4 bases; unmatched junction nucleotides: 3. This CDR3 spans 13 amino acids. CDR3 coding DNA: TGTGCCAGCACCCGGACAGGGGGCACTGAAGCTTTCTTT. Residues: CASTRTGGTEAFF.

This chain connects TRBV28 to TRBJ2-7, with TRBD1 matching 8 bases. The CDR3 loop spans 16 amino acids. Per the germline V gene, CDR1 is MDHEN and CDR2 is SYDVKM. V shed 7 bases and J 2 bases; nucleotides not matched to a gene: 13. CDR3 bases: TGTGCCAGCATCACAAAACAGGGGGGAGCGGCCTACGAGCAGTACTTC. Amino acids: CASITKQGGAAYEQYF.

This chain joins TRBV5-5 and TRBJ1-6, with D unclear. This CDR3 has 16 amino acids. Between the trimmed V and J ends, which lost 3 bases and 7 bases, there was a span of 17 bases. Germline V CDR1 and CDR2: SGHKS, YYEKEE (reference sequence). CDR3 in amino acids: CASSWRGRSSNSPLHF. In nucleotides, the CDR3 is TGTGCCAGCAGCTGGCGTGGACGTTCCTCCAATTCACCCCTCCACTTT.

This clone was seen just once. The chain combines TRBV6-5 with TRBJ1-5, with D perhaps matching TRBD1 (5 bases). Germline assignment: CDR1 MNHEY and CDR2 SVGAGI. V lost 6 bases and J lost 7, with 13 bases in between. The CDR3 is 13 residues long. CDR3 sequence (DNA): TGTGCCAGCAGCTGGGGGGTGAGCCAGCCCCAGCATTTT. Protein sequence: CASSWGVSQPQHF.

The gene calls are TRBV18 and TRBJ1-5; TRBD1 matches 7 bases. Germline CDR1 KGHSH, CDR2 LQKENI. V lost 3 bases, J lost 10 bases, and 18 bases stayed unmatched. This CDR3 has 17 amino acids. CDR3 coding DNA: TGTGCCAGCTCACCCCAACCCCCAACAGGGGTCTTCGCACCCCAGCATTTT. Protein product: CASSPQPPTGVFAPQHF.

V is TRBV7-2 and J is TRBJ2-5, with 7 positions matching TRBD2. The CDR3 totals 14 residues. Losses at the gene ends were 1 base for V and 1 base for J; bases not matched to a gene: 0. Germline V gene sequence: CDR1 SGHTA, CDR2 FQGNSA. This CDR3 reads CASSLGGGQETQYF. In DNA, the CDR3 is TGTGCCAGCAGCTTAGGGGGGGGCCAAGAGACCCAGTACTTC.

This clone was counted between two and nine times. The chain uses TRBV2 and TRBJ2-6; D not certain. In germline, CDR1 is SNHLY, CDR2 FYNNEI. The V gene lost 3 bases and the J gene lost 2 bases, with 2 bases spanning the gap. The CDR3 sequence is 13 residues long. In DNA, the CDR3 is TGTGCCAGCAGTGAGCCTGGGGCCAACGTCCTGACTTTC. The encoded protein is CASSEPGANVLTF.

The V call is TRBV3-1 (or the pseudogene TRBV3-2), the J call TRBJ1-2; D is unclear. Per the germline V gene, CDR1 is LGHDT and CDR2 is YNNKEL (reference sequence). The V gene lost 4 bases and the J gene lost 5 bases, with 23 bases spanning the gap. The CDR3 runs to 17 residues. The CDR3: CASSPRYDFAYLYGYTF. The DNA of the CDR3 is TGTGCCAGCAGCCCCCGGTATGATTTCGCATACCTATATGGCTACACCTTC.

The chain uses TRBV11-2 and TRBJ2-5; 7 bases line up with TRBD1. Germline V CDR1 and CDR2: SGHAT, FQNNGV. CDR3 size: 15 residues. The junction had 8 bases not matched to a gene; V was cut back by 6 bases and J by 1 base. CDR3 in DNA: TGTGCCAGCAGACGGCTGACAGGGCCCCAAGAGACCCAGTACTTC. Translated, it gives CASRRLTGPQETQYF. The variable domain in full, with the rest retrieved from reference TRBV11-2 and TRBJ2-5, is EAGVAQSPRYKIIEKRQSVAFWCNPISGHATLYWYQQILGQGPKLLIQFQNNGVVDDSQLPKDRFSAERLKGVDSTLKIQPAKLEDSAVYLCASRRLTGPQETQYFGPGTRLLVL.

The rearrangement uses TRBV6-6 and TRBJ1-1; D gene ambiguous. The CDR3 contains 13 residues. Germline V gene lookup returns CDR1 MNHNY and CDR2 SVGAGI (reference sequence). V shed 4 bases and J shed 11 bases, with 17 bases lying between them. CDR3: CASSLAGNTMAFF. The DNA for the CDR3 is TGTGCCAGCAGTTTGGCAGGAAATACGATGGCTTTCTTT.